The clone carrying this TCR beta chain was observed at least ten times. The data derive from a study of Graves' ophthalmopathy and Graves' hyperthyroidism. RNA served as the template for amplifying TCR beta CDR3 regions. HTBI-primed first-round RT-PCR preceded second-round multiplex PCR. TCRdb re-called the multiplex PCR reads through MiXCR, storing one row per CDR3 protein. The data show about 740,000 distinct CDR3 sequences, roughly two fifths seen once. Specimen: peripheral blood. The TCR was taken from an adult man with Graves' ophthalmopathy.

Here the CDR3 reads CASSSWDGYEQYF. CDR3 in DNA: TGCGCCAGCAGCTCCTGGGACGGATACGAGCAGTACTTC. The V call is TRBV5-1, the J call TRBJ2-7; perhaps D is TRBD1 or TRBD2 (5 bases each). With 3 bases removed from V and 4 bases from J, the gap between germline ends came to 11 bases. Germline loops: CDR1 SGHRS, CDR2 YFSETQ. The CDR3 has 13 amino acids.